This T cell receptor beta chain was found in a study of cytomegalovirus exposure and HLA in healthy donors. Overall study results and limits: Most subjects had HLA-A and HLA-B alleles reportedly predicted accurately by TCR beta sequences. Previous analysis showed most TCR beta V segments were productive about 90% or about 30% of the time.

Note on this clone: Its antigen is undetermined.

At sampling all donors were nominally healthy, likely with unrecorded immune exposures. Germline V lookup: CDR1 PRHDT, CDR2 FYEKMQ (reference sequence). V shed 8 bases, J shed 4 bases, and the junction held 6 bases outside the gene matches. The CDR3 is 14 amino acids. Use of 60 Vbeta and 13 Jbeta primers characterized the PCR. The table came from immunoSEQ multiplex PCR; TCRdb's copy has only in-frame clones and leaves some out. The sample has roughly 180,000 clones, 85% seen once. Sequencing was performed on PBMCs. This TCR derives from a boy between 2 and 10 years old in good health and CMV-seronegative. The V gene is TRBV13, the J gene TRBJ2-1; 9 bases fit TRBD1. CDR3 residues: CASLQGARYNEQFF. The DNA of the CDR3 is TGTGCCAGCCTACAGGGGGCGAGGTACAATGAGCAGTTCTTC.